The rows below give T cell receptor beta chains drawn from one sample of a study of T cell clonotyping in hematopoietic cell transplantation. Clones were read by immunoSEQ multiplex PCR, and TCRdb kept only the in-frame ones, dropping some. The table has 10,000 to 11,000 clones, about 89% seen once. Source: PBMCs, taken 180 days after allogeneic stem cell transplant. The source of these receptors is a male patient between 60 and 69 years old who had an allogeneic stem cell transplant from an unrelated donor, so the T cells may come from the graft donor. Some clones in this sample may be carry-over from other donors' samples. Each CDR3 is given with its conserved first and last residue. A D gene is named only where the DNA matches it firmly. Part of the rows lack a size; the others show once, few, many or a class for expanded clones.

cdr3_nt	cdr3_aa	j_call	d_call	v_call	clone_size
TGCGCCAGCAGCCGAGGGGACCAGGCCATCTCCATCGACGAGCAGTACTTC	CASSRGDQAISIDEQYF	TRBJ2-7	-	TRBV4-3	-
TGTGCCAGCAGTTACGCGGCAGGGTACGGCTGCACCTTC	CASSYAAGYGCTF	TRBJ1-2	-	TRBV6-5	-
TGTGCCATCGGAAAGGGGGGGAACACTGAAGCTTTCTTT	CAIGKGGNTEAFF	TRBJ1-1	-	TRBV10-3	-
TGCGCCAGCAGCCGAGAGCTCGGGTCCTACGAGCAGTACTTC	CASSRELGSYEQYF	TRBJ2-7	-	TRBV4-1	-
TGTGCCAGCAGTTATGGTACAGGGGCCACTGAAGCTTTCTTT	CASSYGTGATEAFF	TRBJ1-1	TRBD1	TRBV6-5	-
TGTGCCAGCAGGGACAAAAACTATGGCTACACCTTC	CASRDKNYGYTF	TRBJ1-2	-	TRBV25-1	once
TGTGCCAGCAGCCAGGGCCTACAGGGGGCCTACAATGAGCAGTTCTTC	CASSQGLQGAYNEQFF	TRBJ2-1	TRBD1	TRBV4-2	-
TGTGCCAGCAGCTTTAAAACATACGTCCCCTCTGGAAACACCATATATTTT	CASSFKTYVPSGNTIYF	TRBJ1-3	-	TRBV7-6	-
TGTGCCAGCAGTACAGGGACTGAAGCTTTCTTT	CASSTGTEAFF	TRBJ1-1	-	TRBV11-2	-
TGTGCCAGCAGCTTATCGGTAGCGGGGAGTGGGGATACGCAGTATTTT	CASSLSVAGSGDTQYF	TRBJ2-3	TRBD2	TRBV7-2	-
TGTGCCAGCAGTTACTCGAACGAGGCGCTCTATGGCTACACCTTC	CASSYSNEALYGYTF	TRBJ1-2	-	TRBV6-6	once
TGTGCCAGCTCACCCGCCTCTCAAGAGACCCAGTACTTC	CASSPASQETQYF	TRBJ2-5	-	TRBV18	-
TGTGCCAGCAGCTTAGGAATCCCCAGGGATCCTTACTCCTACGAGCAGTACTTC	CASSLGIPRDPYSYEQYF	TRBJ2-7	-	TRBV11-2	-
TGTGCCAGCAGTTACAGGGTAACCTCCTATAATTCACCCCTCCACTTT	CASSYRVTSYNSPLHF	TRBJ1-6	-	TRBV6-6	-
TGTGCCGCTGGGACAGGGTATAGCAATCAGCCCCAGCATTTT	CAAGTGYSNQPQHF	TRBJ1-5	TRBD1	TRBV6-1	few
TGCGCCAGCAGCAGGGGACAGGGGAGCTACTATGGCTACACCTTC	CASSRGQGSYYGYTF	TRBJ1-2	TRBD1	TRBV5-1	-
TGTGCCAGCAGCTCCGGACAGGGGGATGGCTACACCTTC	CASSSGQGDGYTF	TRBJ1-2	TRBD1	TRBV7-2	-
TGTGCTAGTGGGCAGATTGGGGCTACTTACGAGCAGTACTTC	CASGQIGATYEQYF	TRBJ2-7	-	TRBV12-5	-
TGTGCCAGCAGCCCCGGATTGATAGCTTTCTTT	CASSPGLIAFF	TRBJ1-1	-	TRBV7-2	-
TGTGCCAGCAGAACTACAGGGGATGAAGCTTTCTTT	CASRTTGDEAFF	TRBJ1-1	TRBD1	TRBV6-1	-
TGTGCCAGCAGTCCGCTTGGGCTTATCGGGAGACGGCCCGGACGGATCTCCTACGAGCAGTACTTC	CASSPLGLIGRRPGRISYEQYF	TRBJ2-7	-	TRBV27	-
TGCAGCGTTGAAGAAGAGGGTTACGAGCAGTACTTC	CSVEEEGYEQYF	TRBJ2-7	-	TRBV29-1	-
TGCGCCAGCGGCCCAAGCCATAACTATGGCTACACCTTC	CASGPSHNYGYTF	TRBJ1-2	-	TRBV5-1	-
TGTGCCAGCAGTTACAGGGCAGGGGGCAATGAGCAGTTCTTC	CASSYRAGGNEQFF	TRBJ2-1	TRBD1	TRBV6-6	once